A selection of T cell receptor beta chains follows, all from one sample in a study of memory CD4+ T cells and cytomegalovirus serostatus. Sequencing was performed with immunoSEQ multiplex PCR; in TCRdb, only in-frame clones are kept and a portion is missing. The data contain 25,000 to 30,000 clones, roughly three quarters of them singletons. Sequencing was performed on memory CD4+ T cells from blood. All receptors come from an adult in good health and CMV-seronegative. CDR3s include the opening cysteine and the closing phenylalanine or tryptophan. A D gene is named only where the DNA matches it firmly. The size of a clone is reported for some rows only, either as once, few or many, or as a class for expanded clones.

V	D	size	J	DNA	CDR3
TRBV7-2	NA	NA	TRBJ1-1	TGTGCCAGCAGCCCCCCGGGACACCTGAACACTGAAGCTTTCTTT	CASSPPGHLNTEAFF
TRBV19	NA	NA	TRBJ1-4	TGTGCCAGCCGGGGGAATCGGAACGAAAAACTGTTTTTT	CASRGNRNEKLFF
TRBV6-1	TRBD1	few	TRBJ1-3	TGTGCCAGCAGTGAAGGGACAGGACGGAGTAACATATATTTT	CASSEGTGRSNIYF
TRBV19	NA	NA	TRBJ2-5	TGTGCCAGTAATAACAGGGGGGGTGAGACCCAGTACTTC	CASNNRGGETQYF
TRBV6-6	NA	NA	TRBJ1-2	TGTGCCAGCGCATCTCTCGGACGGGACTATGGCTACACCTTC	CASASLGRDYGYTF
TRBV27	NA	NA	TRBJ2-2	TGTGCCAGCAGCGATTACTTCACCGGGGAGCTGTTTTTT	CASSDYFTGELFF
TRBV7-2	TRBD2	NA	TRBJ2-5	TGTGCCAGCAGCCCTTCGGGACTAGCGGGGTCAGAGACCCAGTACTTC	CASSPSGLAGSETQYF
TRBV2	NA	NA	TRBJ1-5	TGTGCCAGCAGTGTAGCGGCGACAGAATCTTTGCCCCAGCATTTT	CASSVAATESLPQHF
TRBV11-3	TRBD2	NA	TRBJ2-2	TGTGCCAGCAGCTTATCACAAGGCGGGAGCACCTACCTCGGGGAGCTGTTTTTT	CASSLSQGGSTYLGELFF
TRBV4-2	NA	NA	TRBJ2-7	TGTGCCAGCAGCCAAGCTTCAGATAGCTCCTACGAGCAGTACTTC	CASSQASDSSYEQYF
TRBV19	NA	NA	TRBJ2-4	TGTGCCAGTAGTATTTCCCATATAGGACGCGAATCAAACATTCAGTACTTC	CASSISHIGRESNIQYF
TRBV11-1	NA	NA	TRBJ2-4	TGTGCCAGCAGCACCCCGGGACTAGCCAAAAACATTCAGTACTTC	CASSTPGLAKNIQYF
TRBV7-2	NA	NA	TRBJ2-7	TGTGCCAGCAGCTTAGTGGGCGGGCTAACCTACGAGCAGTACTTC	CASSLVGGLTYEQYF
TRBV28	NA	NA	TRBJ1-1	TGTGCCAGCAGCGGGGAGGGGAGTTTTAACACTGAAGCTTTCTTT	CASSGEGSFNTEAFF
TRBV11-2	TRBD1	NA	TRBJ1-6	TGTGCCAGCAGCCCGAGACAGGGCGGCTCCTCCTATAATTCACCCCTCCACTTT	CASSPRQGGSSYNSPLHF
TRBV11-1	NA	NA	TRBJ2-3	TGTGCCAGCAGCTTAGGTGAGCGAGATACGCAGTATTTT	CASSLGERDTQYF
TRBV30	NA	NA	TRBJ2-3	TGTGCCTGGGGCCCCGGCGCAGATACGCAGTATTTT	CAWGPGADTQYF
TRBV18	NA	NA	TRBJ2-5	TGTGCCAGCTCACCAGGTGGCCAAGAGACCCAGTACTTC	CASSPGGQETQYF
TRBV2	NA	NA	TRBJ2-5	TGTGCCAGCAGTGTCGGGGGTTCGCAAGAGACCCAGTACTTC	CASSVGGSQETQYF
TRBV30	TRBD1	NA	TRBJ2-5	TGTGCCTGGAGTACGAGGACAGGCCAGACCCAGTACTTC	CAWSTRTGQTQYF
TRBV6-6	TRBD2	NA	TRBJ2-5	TGTGCCAGCAGTTCGGCTAGCGGGCTCCAAGAGACCCAGTACTTC	CASSSASGLQETQYF
TRBV6-5	NA	NA	TRBJ1-4	TGTGCCAGCAGTCGGGATCTTTGGGGTCGGGAAAAACTGTTTTTT	CASSRDLWGREKLFF
TRBV7-9	NA	NA	TRBJ2-7	TGTGCCAGCAATGGTCGCGGGATCCCCTACGAGCAGTACTTC	CASNGRGIPYEQYF
TRBV15	NA	few	TRBJ2-3	TGTGCCACCAGCAGGGGGTCAGATACGCAGTATTTT	CATSRGSDTQYF
TRBV9	NA	NA	TRBJ1-2	TGTGCCAGCAGCACTATGGGACGGAACTATGGCTACACCTTC	CASSTMGRNYGYTF
TRBV5-1	NA	few	TRBJ2-5	TGCGCCAGCAGCTTGCAAAGTCTCAGTGAGACCCAGTACTTC	CASSLQSLSETQYF
TRBV30	NA	few	TRBJ1-1	TGTGCCTGGAGTAGGACCACCGGGCACACTGAAGCTTTCTTT	CAWSRTTGHTEAFF
TRBV10-3	NA	once	TRBJ2-7	TGTGCCATCGGCGGCAGGGGTGAGTCCTACGAGCAGTACTTC	CAIGGRGESYEQYF
TRBV5-1	NA	few	TRBJ1-5	TGCGCCAGCAGCGTACAGGGCAATCAGCCCCAGCATTTT	CASSVQGNQPQHF
TRBV2	NA	NA	TRBJ1-1	TGTGCCAGCGGGGAGGTTTGGACTGAAGCTTTCTTT	CASGEVWTEAFF
TRBV19	NA	NA	TRBJ1-2	TGTGCCAGTAGTATGTTGGGCCGTAACTATGGCTACACCTTC	CASSMLGRNYGYTF